Listed here are 28 T cell receptor beta chains from one sample, sequenced in a study of regulatory T cells in long-lasting Graves disease (dated by TCRdb to about 2021). This specimen's time point label, per the study, means: newly diagnosed GD, antithyroid drugs for less than 3 months. For both TCR sequencing and RNA sequencing, RNA was extracted from PBMCs in TRIzol. The library was made by multiplex PCR. Sequencer: Illumina HiSeq 4000. iRepertoire HTBI primers and Arm-PCR amplification of CDR3 regions were used to construct TCR beta libraries. In TCRdb, the public reads were trimmed at Q25 with fastp and aligned with MiXCR, with productive beta chains retained. Each entry merges the rows of one CDR3 protein and shows their most common DNA and genes. The sample data list around 250,000 distinct CDR3 sequences, and about 18% of these were observed just once. The ten largest clonotypes hold 11% to 15% of the sample.

The sample also formed part of further work on T cells in Graves' hyperthyroidism and ophthalmopathy.

Sequenced material: peripheral blood mononuclear cells (PBMCs), taken at new diagnosis, from a patient treated with antithyroid drugs. These receptors were taken from a woman aged 25 to 45 with Graves disease. Donor details come from another sample of the same person, matched by shared clones.

The V gene is TRBV7-2, the J gene TRBJ2-7; TRBD1 aligns across 7 bases. V was pared by 4 bases and J by 7 bases, with 22 bases of the junction left unmatched. The CDR3 is 18 amino acids. Germline V gene sequence: CDR1 SGHTA, CDR2 FQGNSA. CDR3 sequence: CASSWSPRGGAVVEEQYF. The CDR3 coding sequence is TGTGCCAGCAGCTGGAGCCCCCGAGGGGGCGCGGTTGTAGAAGAGCAGTACTTC.

The J gene is TRBJ1-1, the V gene TRBV19, with D uncertain. Looked up from germline, CDR1 is LNHDA and CDR2 is SQIVND (reference sequence). The V end lost 5 bases, the J end lost 0 bases, and 13 bases lay between the germline ends. The CDR3 extends over 15 amino acids. As DNA, the CDR3 is TGTGCCAGTAGTGTAAGGACGGATATGAACACTGAAGCTTTCTTT. This encodes CASSVRTDMNTEAFF.

The sample holds many counts of this clonotype. The V call is TRBV12-3 or TRBV12-4, the J call TRBJ2-5; TRBD2 might be the D (6 bases). The V end lost 4 bases, the J end lost 5 bases, and 14 bases lay between the germline ends. CDR3 size: 14 residues. The DNA of the CDR3 is TGTGCCAGCAGTTCCCCGGGGGAATGGGAGACCCAGTACTTC. This sequence encodes CASSSPGEWETQYF.

This clonotype appeared many times. The chain is built from TRBV3-1 and TRBJ2-5; TRBD2 might be the D (5 bases). The CDR3 has 15 residues. V was shortened by 3 bases and J by 5 bases, with 16 bases between the two germline ends. Germline V gene lookup returns CDR1 LGHDT and CDR2 YNNKEL (reference sequence). CDR3 loop: CASSHKGLPGETQYF. The CDR3 DNA reads as TGTGCCAGCAGCCACAAAGGACTGCCCGGGGAGACCCAGTACTTC.

At least ten counts were recorded for this clonotype. The rearrangement joins TRBV15 to TRBJ1-2; no definite D call. V gave up 1 base and J gave up 5 bases, with 17 bases separating them. CDR1 and CDR2 from the germline V gene are LNHNV and YYDKDF (reference sequence). This CDR3 region has 16 residues. CDR3 in DNA: TGTGCCACCAGCAGAGGTTTCACAGTGGACGTTTATGGCTACACCTTC. This sequence encodes CATSRGFTVDVYGYTF.

This clonotype was counted many times. The V gene is TRBV6-1, the J gene TRBJ2-5; TRBD1 matches at 10 bases. From germline, CDR1 is MNHNS and CDR2 SASEGT. This CDR3 is 17 amino acids long. J lost 4 bases, V lost 6 bases, and 14 bases had no gene match. The CDR3 sequence is CASSRRGPGTGVETQYF. The DNA for the CDR3 is TGTGCCAGCAGCCGCCGAGGGCCCGGGACAGGGGTAGAGACCCAGTACTTC.

On this clonotype itself: A much larger clone is a single base away; this may be a read error. V gene TRBV6-2 or TRBV6-3 combines with J gene TRBJ2-1; D call uncertain. Germline V gene sequence: CDR1 MNHEY, CDR2 SVGEGT. The CDR3 has 14 amino acids. The germline V and J ends were trimmed by 5 bases and 3 bases, with 11 bases remaining between them. The CDR3 DNA is TGTGCCAGCAGTGGCGACCATTTCTACAATGAGCAGTTCTTC. Protein sequence: CASSGDHFYNEQFF.

Note on this clonotype: A much larger clone sits a single nucleotide away, making a read error possible. V is TRBV7-2 and J is TRBJ1-5; no clear D gene. Germline V gene data show CDR1 as SGHTA and CDR2 as FQGNSA. V was cut by 5 bases and J by 3 bases, with 14 bases left in between. The length of the CDR3 is 15 residues. CDR3 in DNA: TGTGCCAGCAGCCTCCTGAGCAGTGCCAATCAGCCCCAGCATTTT. This sequence encodes CASSLLSSANQPQHF.

This clonotype was found many times. The chain recombines TRBV7-9 with TRBJ2-7; D gene ambiguous. The CDR3 extends over 13 amino acids. Germline assignment: CDR1 SEHNR and CDR2 FQNEAQ (reference sequence). The germline V and J ends were trimmed by 2 bases and 8 bases, with 13 bases remaining between them. The DNA of the CDR3 is TGTGCCAGCAGCTTAATAGGCCATATCCAGCAGTACTTC. It yields the protein CASSLIGHIQQYF. The variable domain in full, completed from reference TRBV7-9 and TRBJ2-7, reads DTGVSQNPRHKITKRGQNVTFRCDPISEHNRLYWYRQTLGQGPEFLTYFQNEAQLEKSRLLSDRFSAERPKGSFSTLEIQRTEQGDSAMYLCASSLIGHIQQYFGPGTRLTVT.

J is TRBJ1-4 and V is TRBV7-9; D not resolved. The V end lost 6 bases, the J end lost 8 bases, and 16 bases lay between the germline ends. CDR1 and CDR2 from the germline V gene are SEHNR and FQNEAQ (reference sequence). CDR3 length: 14 amino acids. CDR3 coding DNA: TGTGCCAGCAGGAGAGGAGATGGTAGGGAAAAACTGTTTTTT. Protein sequence: CASRRGDGREKLFF.

There are many counts of this clonotype. CDR3 DNA sequence: TGTGCCAGCAGCGGATATGGACAGAACTCCTACGAGCAGTACTTC. It is translated as CASSGYGQNSYEQYF. The rearrangement links TRBV7-9 to TRBJ2-7; possible D gene TRBD1, 6 bases. The CDR3 runs to 15 residues. Deletions cut 5 bases from V and 0 bases from J, with 14 bases between. CDR1 SEHNR and CDR2 FQNEAQ come from the germline V gene (reference sequence).

The table lists this clonotype with a few counts. The chain combines TRBV19 with TRBJ2-1; 8 nucleotides match TRBD2. The V and J ends lost 5 bases and 6 bases, in that order; junction bases with no gene match: 6. The CDR3 spans 14 residues. Germline CDR1 is LNHDA and CDR2 is SQIVND (reference sequence). The CDR3 here is CASSPPGLGNEQFF. Written as DNA, the CDR3 is TGTGCCAGTAGTCCTCCGGGACTAGGCAATGAGCAGTTCTTC.

This clonotype was seen only a few times. J is TRBJ1-6 and V is TRBV6-1; possible D gene TRBD1, 6 bases. There are 15 residues in the CDR3. CDR1 is MNHNS and CDR2 is SASEGT in the germline V gene. V was cut by 5 bases and J by 3 bases, with 11 bases left in between. The CDR3 protein is CASSTGTLYNSPLHF. The CDR3 bases are TGTGCCAGCAGTACAGGGACTCTCTATAATTCACCCCTCCACTTT.

V and J are TRBV29-1 and TRBJ1-1; the D is unclear. CDR3 length equals 13 residues. The V gene's germline CDR1 is SQVTM and CDR2 ANQGSEA. V was shortened by 5 bases and J by 2 bases, with 12 bases between the two germline ends. The DNA of the CDR3 is TGCAGCGTTCGGGCAGGCCATAACACTGAAGCTTTCTTT. Translating it yields CSVRAGHNTEAFF.

This clonotype was found many times. The chain has TRBV7-8 and TRBJ1-5; no definite D call. Deletions cut 5 bases from V and 1 base from J, with 15 bases between. The V gene's germline CDR1 is SGHVS and CDR2 FQNEAQ. There are 16 residues in the CDR3. The CDR3 protein is CASSPRATTSNQPQHF. CDR3 coding DNA: TGTGCCAGCAGCCCTCGGGCCACCACAAGCAATCAGCCCCAGCATTTT.

This clonotype was observed many times. V is TRBV20-1 and J is TRBJ1-2, with D possibly TRBD1 on 6 matching bases. V lost 4 bases and J lost 8, with 17 bases in between. Germline assignment: CDR1 DFQATT and CDR2 SNEGSKA (reference sequence). This CDR3 spans 13 amino acids. CDR3 loop: CSAIRGNGRGYTF. The CDR3, as DNA: TGCAGTGCTATCAGGGGCAACGGCCGGGGCTACACCTTC.

The genes are TRBV11-2 and TRBJ2-2; 7 nucleotides match TRBD2. The junction had 3 bases not matched to a gene; V was cut back by 5 bases and J by 0 bases. The CDR3 runs 15 residues. The germline gives CDR1 SGHAT, CDR2 FQNNGV. CDR3 in amino acids: CASSLGTTNTGELFF. Here the CDR3 DNA reads TGTGCCAGCAGCCTAGGGACTACGAACACCGGGGAGCTGTTTTTT. Combining the CDR3 with reference TRBV11-2 and TRBJ2-2 gives the whole variable domain EAGVAQSPRYKIIEKRQSVAFWCNPISGHATLYWYQQILGQGPKLLIQFQNNGVVDDSQLPKDRFSAERLKGVDSTLKIQPAKLEDSAVYLCASSLGTTNTGELFFGEGSRLTVL.

This clonotype occurred many times. CDR3 nucleotide sequence: TGTGCCAGCAGCTTAGTGGCCCGAGGGGTGAACACTGAAGCTTTCTTT. Encoded protein: CASSLVARGVNTEAFF. The chain joins TRBV7-3 to TRBJ1-1, with D tentatively TRBD1 (5 bases). The CDR3 contains 16 residues. V was pared by 2 bases and J by 0 bases, with 13 bases between. Per the germline V gene, CDR1 is SGHTA and CDR2 is FQGTGA.

The chain employs TRBV14 and TRBJ2-7; 8 bases map to TRBD1. The CDR3 is 15 residues long. From germline, CDR1 is SGHDN and CDR2 FVKESK. V shed 2 bases, J shed 3 bases, and the junction held 6 bases outside the gene matches. CDR3 residues: CASSQPGQDFYEQYF. CDR3 coding DNA: TGTGCCAGCAGCCAACCGGGACAGGACTTCTACGAGCAGTACTTC.

This clonotype was observed at least ten times. The chain couples TRBV12-3 or TRBV12-4 to TRBJ1-6; no clear D gene. V was shortened by 2 bases and J by 5 bases, with 4 bases between the two germline ends. This CDR3 contains 13 residues. The CDR3 protein is CASSLRDNSPLHF. The CDR3 nucleotides read TGTGCCAGCAGTTTACGGGATAATTCACCCCTCCACTTT.

This clonotype appeared many times. This rearrangement joins TRBV7-6 to TRBJ2-1; 12 positions match TRBD2. This CDR3 is 16 amino acids long. The V and J ends lost 5 bases and 7 bases, in that order; junction bases with no gene match: 9. Per the germline V gene, CDR1 is SGHVS and CDR2 is FNYEAQ. Here the CDR3 reads CASSKLAGGDWNEQFF. The CDR3 DNA reads as TGTGCCAGCAGCAAACTAGCGGGGGGCGATTGGAATGAGCAGTTCTTC.

V is TRBV7-8 and J is TRBJ2-7; 14 bases agree with TRBD2. Trimming took 5 bases from V and 5 from J; bases not matched to a gene: 11. The CDR3 runs 17 residues. Germline V lookup: CDR1 SGHVS, CDR2 FQNEAQ. The CDR3 DNA sequence: TGTGCCAGCAGCCAAGGACGACTAGCGGGGGGGCCTAACGAGCAGTACTTC. Translating it yields CASSQGRLAGGPNEQYF.

This clonotype was counted many times. The chain links TRBV7-3 to TRBJ1-1, with 8 bases that match TRBD1. There are 12 residues in the CDR3. Per germline, CDR1 SGHTA and CDR2 FQGTGA. The V and J ends lost 5 bases and 7 bases, in that order; junction bases with no gene match: 3. The DNA for the CDR3 is TGTGCCAGCAGCCACGGGACAGGTGAAGCTTTCTTT. Translating it yields CASSHGTGEAFF.

This clonotype was counted many times. V and J are TRBV12-3 or TRBV12-4 and TRBJ2-7; unclear D gene. Trimming took 5 bases from V and 5 from J, leaving 22 bases between them. There are 16 residues in the CDR3. CDR3 DNA: TGTGCCAGCAGTCGGACGACTGGACCAGTACCCCACGAGCAGTACTTC. This translates into CASSRTTGPVPHEQYF.

This clonotype has a count of ten or more. The genes are TRBV3-1 and TRBJ1-3; no reliable D call. Trimming removed 8 bases from V and 0 bases from J, with 11 bases in between. The CDR3 has 14 amino acids. The germline CDR1 and CDR2 sequences are LGHDT and YNNKEL (reference sequence). In DNA form, the CDR3 reads TGTGCCAGCGGGAACCAGAACTCTGGAAACACCATATATTTT. It is translated as CASGNQNSGNTIYF.

Only one count was recorded for this clonotype. The chain links TRBV7-9 to TRBJ1-1; 7 nucleotides agree with TRBD1. Per germline, CDR1 SEHNR and CDR2 FQNEAQ (reference sequence). The CDR3 has 15 amino acids. With 5 bases clipped from V and 3 bases from J, the junction kept 9 bases outside the gene matches. CDR3 DNA: TGTGCCAGCAGCCGATCAGGGGGAGGTTACACTGAAGCTTTCTTT. It codes for CASSRSGGGYTEAFF. The complete variable domain, with remaining parts taken from reference TRBV7-9 and TRBJ1-1, reads DTGVSQNPRHKITKRGQNVTFRCDPISEHNRLYWYRQTLGQGPEFLTYFQNEAQLEKSRLLSDRFSAERPKGSFSTLEIQRTEQGDSAMYLCASSRSGGGYTEAFFGQGTRLTVV.

J is TRBJ1-2 and V is TRBV6-5, with a weak D call TRBD1 (6 bases). The CDR3 is made up of 17 amino acids. V dropped 3 bases and J dropped 0 bases, with 17 bases sitting between them. Germline CDR1 and CDR2: MNHEY and SVGAGI. CDR3 loop: CASSYLPGQHTNYGYTF. Written as DNA, the CDR3 is TGTGCCAGCAGTTATTTACCTGGACAGCATACTAACTATGGCTACACCTTC.

This clonotype was seen many times. The chain is built from TRBV3-1 and TRBJ1-2, with D perhaps TRBD1 (5 bases). CDR1 is LGHDT and CDR2 is YNNKEL in the germline V gene (reference sequence). The germline V and J ends were trimmed by 7 bases and 9 bases, with 18 bases remaining between them. This CDR3 spans 13 amino acids. The CDR3 sequence: CASTRGGTRSYTF. In DNA, the CDR3 is TGTGCCAGCACTCGAGGAGGGACTAGGAGCTACACCTTC. The full variable domain, in which reference TRBV3-1 and TRBJ1-2 provide the parts outside the CDR3, is DTAVSQTPKYLVTQMGNDKSIKCEQNLGHDTMYWYKQDSKKFLKIMFSYNNKELIINETVPNRFSPKSPDKAHLNLHINSLELGDSAVYFCASTRGGTRSYTFGSGTRLTVV.